The 26 T cell receptor beta chains listed next were all sequenced from one sample in a study of PD-1 blockade in classical Hodgkin lymphoma. The assay was immunoSEQ multiplex PCR, and TCRdb's table has in-frame clones only and misses some. The data hold 90,000 or so clones, with around 80% observed a single time. The time point: cycle 4 day 1 (C4D1), after six to seven weeks of nivolumab. Brentuximab vedotin exposure varied, and every patient relapsed after autologous stem cell transplantation. This specimen consisted of peripheral blood mononuclear cells (PBMCs), obtained before the fourth cycle of nivolumab. These TCRs come from a human donor with classical Hodgkin lymphoma.

The chain links TRBV10-3 to TRBJ1-5, with TRBD1 identical over 9 bases. CDR1 is ENHRY, CDR2 SYGVKD, per germline. The CDR3 has 15 amino acids. With V trimmed by 5 bases and J by 1 base, 3 bases remained unmatched. In nucleotides, the CDR3 is TGTGCCATCAGTCGACAGGGGGACAGCAATCAGCCCCAGCATTTT. It encodes CAISRQGDSNQPQHF.

The chain is built from TRBV21-1 and TRBJ1-5. TRBV21-1 is a listed pseudogene. The CDR3 is 15 residues long. As DNA, the CDR3 is TGTGCCAGCACCCTCCAGGCGGTTAGCAATCAGCCCCAGCATTTT. This codes for CASTLQAVSNQPQHF.

This clone was picked up a small number of times. The chain carries TRBV7-8 and TRBJ2-7, with TRBD2 identical over 7 bases. This CDR3 is built from 14 residues. V lost 0 bases to trimming and J lost 1 base; unmatched junction nucleotides: 0. Germline CDR1 reads SGHVS; CDR2 reads FQNEAQ. The chain's CDR3 is CASSLAGGSYEQYF. The CDR3 DNA sequence: TGTGCCAGCAGCTTAGCGGGAGGGTCCTACGAGCAGTACTTC.

V gene TRBV7-9 combines with J gene TRBJ1-6; D is unresolved. CDR1 and CDR2 (germline): SEHNR, FQNEAQ (reference sequence). The CDR3 loop spans 15 amino acids. V lost 1 base, J lost 7 bases, and 11 bases lay in between. The CDR3 DNA reads TGTGCCAGCAGCTTAGACGACCGAGGAAATTCACCCCTCCACTTT. Amino acids: CASSLDDRGNSPLHF.

The chain links TRBV6-6 to TRBJ1-2; D unclear. This CDR3 spans 13 amino acids. Trimming left V 2 bases short and J 3 bases short, with 7 bases between. CDR1 and CDR2 (germline): MNHNY, SVGAGI (reference sequence). CDR3 in DNA: TGTGCCAGCAGTTACAGGCCCGACTATGGCTACACCTTC. Translated: CASSYRPDYGYTF.

The DNA of the CDR3 is TGTGCCAGCAGCGTTTCAGGGTTGAGCTCTGGGGCCAACGTCCTGACTTTC. Amino acid sequence: CASSVSGLSSGANVLTF. The gene calls are TRBV9 and TRBJ2-6; D possibly corresponds to TRBD1 (5 bases). This CDR3 has 17 residues. Looked up from germline, CDR1 is SGDLS and CDR2 is YYNGEE. The V and J ends lost 2 bases and 0 bases respectively, with 12 bases between them.

This clone turned up a few times. The rearrangement joins TRBV4-2 to TRBJ1-1; 7 nucleotides match TRBD1. The length of the CDR3 is 16 residues. With 4 bases clipped from V and 1 base from J, the junction kept 9 bases outside the gene matches. CDR1 and CDR2 (germline): LGHNA, YNFKEQ. CDR3 sequence: CASSLDRTGRNTEAFF. The CDR3 bases are TGTGCCAGCAGCCTCGACCGGACAGGAAGGAACACTGAAGCTTTCTTT.

The genes are TRBV6-5 and TRBJ1-6; D uncertain. V was cut by 7 bases and J by 7 bases, with 17 bases left in between. This CDR3 region has 15 residues. Germline values: CDR1 MNHEY, CDR2 SVGAGI. The CDR3 is CASTALYSSNSPLHF. The CDR3 DNA follows: TGTGCCAGCACAGCCCTCTATTCATCAAATTCACCCCTCCACTTT.

This clone came up a few times. The chain carries TRBV13 and TRBJ2-1; D not certain. Germline loops: CDR1 PRHDT, CDR2 FYEKMQ (reference sequence). The length of the CDR3 is 14 residues. V lost 1 base, J lost 1 base, and 5 bases lay in between. This chain's CDR3 is CASSLVPSYNEQFF. The DNA for the CDR3 is TGTGCCAGCAGCTTAGTCCCTTCCTACAATGAGCAGTTCTTC.

The chain uses TRBV19 and TRBJ1-4, with D unclear. Trimming stripped 3 bases from V and 0 bases from J, with 8 bases between. Per germline, CDR1 LNHDA and CDR2 SQIVND (reference sequence). The CDR3 covers 15 residues. DNA of the CDR3: TGTGCCAGTAGTATCACGGGTGCAACTAATGAAAAACTGTTTTTT. Protein sequence: CASSITGATNEKLFF.

The rearrangement joins TRBV19 to TRBJ2-6; D is ambiguous. Germline assignment: CDR1 LNHDA and CDR2 SQIVND (reference sequence). The CDR3 has 14 residues. The ends were cut back, 5 bases at V and 6 bases at J, with 11 bases in the middle. The CDR3 loop is CASSVVFEANVLTF. As DNA, the CDR3 is TGTGCCAGTAGTGTCGTCTTTGAGGCCAACGTCCTGACTTTC.

The V gene is TRBV5-1, the J gene TRBJ1-1; D ambiguous. Germline V gives CDR1 SGHRS, CDR2 YFSETQ. Trimming removed 2 bases at V and 1 base at J, with 6 bases between. CDR3 length equals 13 residues. The CDR3 region is CASSFGSNTEAFF. The CDR3 coding sequence is TGCGCCAGCAGCTTCGGGTCGAACACTGAAGCTTTCTTT.

V gene TRBV7-9 combines with J gene TRBJ2-3; 7 nucleotides line up with TRBD1. The CDR3 runs 14 residues. Trimming removed 5 bases from V and 1 base from J; junction bases left unmatched: 3. Germline CDR1 reads SEHNR; CDR2 reads FQNEAQ (reference sequence). CDR3 coding DNA: TGTGCCAGCAGCGTCGGACAGGGCACAGATACGCAGTATTTT. Its translation is CASSVGQGTDTQYF.

This chain uses TRBV5-4 with TRBJ2-2; D call uncertain. CDR1 is SGHNT, CDR2 YYREEE, per germline (reference sequence). V was trimmed by 4 bases and J by 0 bases, leaving 10 bases between them. The CDR3 totals 15 residues. In nucleotides, the CDR3 is TGTGCCAGCAGCCCGAGACTCGCGAACACCGGGGAGCTGTTTTTT. Its protein is CASSPRLANTGELFF.

This chain connects TRBV7-2 to TRBJ1-5, with 8 bases aligning to TRBD1. V was pared by 5 bases and J by 1 base, with 4 bases of the junction left unmatched. CDR1 and CDR2 (germline): SGHTA, FQGNSA. The CDR3 is made up of 15 amino acids. The chain's CDR3 is CASSGQGMSNQPQHF. In nucleotides, the CDR3 is TGTGCCAGCAGCGGACAGGGAATGAGCAATCAGCCCCAGCATTTT.

The chain combines TRBV11-2 with TRBJ1-1; possible D gene TRBD1, 6 bases. V dropped 2 bases and J dropped 1 base, with 11 bases sitting between them. Germline assignment: CDR1 SGHAT and CDR2 FQNNGV. The CDR3 covers 15 residues. The CDR3 DNA reads TGTGCCAGCAGCTTATGGACAGCTAAGAACACTGAAGCTTTCTTT. The encoded protein is CASSLWTAKNTEAFF.

The chain joins TRBV6-6 to TRBJ2-2; 10 bases are a match to TRBD1. The V gene's germline CDR1 is MNHNY and CDR2 SVGAGI (reference sequence). The V segment lost 5 bases and the J segment 6 bases; nucleotides outside the gene matches: 6. There are 15 residues in the CDR3. The CDR3 DNA sequence: TGTGCCAGCAGTCGCCAGGGACAGGGGTCCGGGGAGCTGTTTTTT. This sequence encodes CASSRQGQGSGELFF.

The chain couples TRBV10-2 to TRBJ1-2; TRBD1 might be the D (5 bases). Germline V gene lookup returns CDR1 WSHSY and CDR2 SAAADI. Trimming pared 4 bases from V and 4 bases from J, leaving 16 bases between. The CDR3 is 15 residues long. The CDR3 DNA is TGCGCCAGCAGTGGGGAGACACGGGGGTCCTATGGCTACACCTTC. The encoded protein is CASSGETRGSYGYTF.

This clone has just one count. V gene TRBV10-3 combines with J gene TRBJ1-5; 8 bases are a match to TRBD1. Germline CDR1 and CDR2: ENHRY and SYGVKD. CDR3 length: 16 residues. V was pared by 10 bases and J by 0 bases, with 11 bases of the junction left unmatched. This CDR3 reads CASSSGTGRSNQPQHF. The CDR3 nucleotides are TGTGCCAGCAGCTCCGGGACAGGTCGTAGCAATCAGCCCCAGCATTTT.

The rearrangement links TRBV7-3 to TRBJ2-2; 9 bases align to TRBD2. The CDR3 totals 16 residues. V lost 5 bases and J lost 5; bases outside the gene matches: 9. In germline, CDR1 is SGHTA, CDR2 FQGTGA. As DNA, the CDR3 is TGTGCCAGCAGCCCGACCGGACTAGCGCGGACCGGGGAGCTGTTTTTT. Translating gives CASSPTGLARTGELFF.

The chain uses TRBV2 and TRBJ2-7, with D maybe TRBD2 (6 bases). This CDR3 has 15 amino acids. The germline CDR1 and CDR2 sequences are SNHLY and FYNNEI. The V end lost 5 bases, the J end lost 4 bases, and 18 bases lay between the germline ends. The CDR3, as DNA: TGTGCCAGCAGTTATGGGGCTAGCGCTTATTACGAGCAGTACTTC. Protein: CASSYGASAYYEQYF.

This sequence joins TRBV7-2 and TRBJ1-5, with D unresolved. In germline, CDR1 is SGHTA, CDR2 FQGNSA. The CDR3 runs to 14 residues. V shed 3 bases and J shed 1 base, with 7 bases lying between them. CDR3 nucleotide sequence: TGTGCCAGCAGCTTGTCCCCGAGCAATCAGCCCCAGCATTTT. It specifies CASSLSPSNQPQHF.

The rearrangement joins TRBV7-9 to TRBJ2-1; D might be TRBD1 (5 bases). CDR1 and CDR2 from the germline V gene are SEHNR and FQNEAQ (reference sequence). V lost 8 bases and J lost 7, with 15 bases in between. CDR3 length: 13 amino acids. CDR3 sequence reads: CASRPGPSNEQFF. As DNA, the CDR3 is TGTGCCAGCCGGCCAGGGCCATCAAATGAGCAGTTCTTC.

This sequence joins TRBV4-1 and TRBJ2-3; 8 bases are shared with TRBD1. J lost 1 base, V lost 4 bases, and 10 bases had no gene match. The CDR3 is made up of 17 amino acids. Germline CDR1 and CDR2: MGHRA and YSYEKL. DNA of the CDR3: TGCGCCAGCAGCCCACAGGGGGGCGCTTACGGCACAGATACGCAGTATTTT. As protein: CASSPQGGAYGTDTQYF.

The chain joins TRBV5-6 to TRBJ2-7; a possible D gene is TRBD2 (6 bases). Germline assignment: CDR1 SGHDT and CDR2 YYEEEE. This CDR3 has 15 amino acids. The V and J ends lost 4 bases and 2 bases respectively, with 16 bases between them. The CDR3 spells CASSKNVGLTYEQYF. CDR3 DNA sequence: TGTGCCAGCAGCAAAAATGTGGGACTGACCTACGAGCAGTACTTC.

This clone was counted a single time. V usage is TRBV29-1 and J usage is TRBJ1-5; D unresolved. Germline V CDR1 and CDR2: SQVTM, ANQGSEA. The V gene lost 4 bases and the J gene lost 4 bases, with 14 bases spanning the gap. CDR3 length: 14 residues. The CDR3 reads CSVGLAGRNQPQHF. CDR3 in DNA: TGCAGCGTTGGACTGGCTGGTCGGAATCAGCCCCAGCATTTT. The full variable domain, with the rest looked up from reference TRBV29-1 and TRBJ1-5, is SAVISQKPSRDICQRGTSLTIQCQVDSQVTMMFWYRQQPGQSLTLIATANQGSEATYESGFVIDKFPISRPNLTFSTLTVSNMSPEDSSIYLCSVGLAGRNQPQHFGDGTRLSIL.